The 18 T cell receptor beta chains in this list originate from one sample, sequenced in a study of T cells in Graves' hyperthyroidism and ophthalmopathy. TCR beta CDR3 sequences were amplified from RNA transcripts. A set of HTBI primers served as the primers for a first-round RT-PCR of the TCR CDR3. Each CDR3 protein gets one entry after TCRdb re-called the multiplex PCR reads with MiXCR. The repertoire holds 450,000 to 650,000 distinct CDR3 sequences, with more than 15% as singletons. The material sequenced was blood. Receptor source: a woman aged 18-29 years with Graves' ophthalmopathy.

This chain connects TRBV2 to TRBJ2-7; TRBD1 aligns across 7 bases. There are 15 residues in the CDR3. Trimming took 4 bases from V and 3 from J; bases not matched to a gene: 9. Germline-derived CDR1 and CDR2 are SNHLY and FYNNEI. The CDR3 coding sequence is TGTGCCAGCAGTGCGGCTAGTACAGGGGACTACGAGCAGTACTTC. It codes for CASSAASTGDYEQYF.

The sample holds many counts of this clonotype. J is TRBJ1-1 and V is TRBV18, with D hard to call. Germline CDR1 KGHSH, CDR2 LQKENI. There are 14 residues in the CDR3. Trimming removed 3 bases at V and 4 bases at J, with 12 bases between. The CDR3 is CASSPPGGSTEAFF. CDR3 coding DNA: TGTGCCAGCTCACCCCCGGGCGGCAGCACTGAAGCTTTCTTT.

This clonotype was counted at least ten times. CDR3 nucleotides: TGCGCCAGCAGCTTGCCTGCGGGGGGCCGGGATACGCAGTATTTT. Translating it yields CASSLPAGGRDTQYF. This sequence joins TRBV5-1 and TRBJ2-3; 8 bases line up with TRBD2. J was trimmed by 6 bases and V by 1 base; bases with no gene match: 7. The CDR3 is made up of 15 amino acids. Germline V gene lookup returns CDR1 SGHRS and CDR2 YFSETQ.

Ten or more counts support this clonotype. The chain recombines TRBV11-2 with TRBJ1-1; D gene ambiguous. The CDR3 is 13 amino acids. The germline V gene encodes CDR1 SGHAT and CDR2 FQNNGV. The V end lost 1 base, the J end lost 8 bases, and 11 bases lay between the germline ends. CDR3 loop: CASSLVLQKEAFF. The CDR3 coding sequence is TGTGCCAGCAGCTTAGTGTTACAGAAAGAAGCTTTCTTT.

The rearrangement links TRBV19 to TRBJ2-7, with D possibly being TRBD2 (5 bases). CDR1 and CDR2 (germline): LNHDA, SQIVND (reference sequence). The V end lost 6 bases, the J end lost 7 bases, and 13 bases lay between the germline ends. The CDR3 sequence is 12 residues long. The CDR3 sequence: CASSPGGSEQYF. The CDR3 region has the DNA TGTGCCAGTAGCCCCGGAGGAAGTGAGCAGTACTTC.

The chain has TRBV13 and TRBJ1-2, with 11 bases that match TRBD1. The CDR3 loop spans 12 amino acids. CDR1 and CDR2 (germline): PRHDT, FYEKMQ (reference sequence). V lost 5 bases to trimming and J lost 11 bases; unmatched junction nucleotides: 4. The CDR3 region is CASSSRDRGYTF. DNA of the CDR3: TGTGCCAGCAGCAGCCGGGACAGGGGGTACACCTTC.

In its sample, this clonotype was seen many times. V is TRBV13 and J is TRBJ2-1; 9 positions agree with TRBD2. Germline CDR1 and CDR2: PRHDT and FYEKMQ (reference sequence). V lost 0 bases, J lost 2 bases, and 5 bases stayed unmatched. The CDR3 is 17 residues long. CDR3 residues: CASSLGFGGGAYNEQFF. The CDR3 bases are TGTGCCAGCAGCTTAGGGTTCGGCGGGGGGGCCTACAATGAGCAGTTCTTC.

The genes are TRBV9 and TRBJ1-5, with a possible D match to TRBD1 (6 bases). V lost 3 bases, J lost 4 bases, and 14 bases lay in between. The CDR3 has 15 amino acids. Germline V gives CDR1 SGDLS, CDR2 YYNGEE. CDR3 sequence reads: CASSAWDTINQPQHF. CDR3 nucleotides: TGTGCCAGCAGCGCCTGGGACACCATAAATCAGCCCCAGCATTTT.

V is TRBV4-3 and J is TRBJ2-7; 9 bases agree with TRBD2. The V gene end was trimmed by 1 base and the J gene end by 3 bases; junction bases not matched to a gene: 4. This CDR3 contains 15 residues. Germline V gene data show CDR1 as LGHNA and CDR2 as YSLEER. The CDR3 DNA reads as TGCGCCAGCAGCCAAGTGTCTAGCGGGAACTACGAGCAGTACTTC. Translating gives CASSQVSSGNYEQYF.

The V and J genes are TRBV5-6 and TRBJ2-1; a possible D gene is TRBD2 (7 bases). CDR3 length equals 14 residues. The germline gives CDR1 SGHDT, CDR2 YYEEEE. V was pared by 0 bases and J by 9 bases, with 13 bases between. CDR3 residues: CASSLEGGAGEQFF. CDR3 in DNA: TGTGCCAGCAGCTTGGAAGGGGGGGCCGGTGAGCAGTTCTTC.

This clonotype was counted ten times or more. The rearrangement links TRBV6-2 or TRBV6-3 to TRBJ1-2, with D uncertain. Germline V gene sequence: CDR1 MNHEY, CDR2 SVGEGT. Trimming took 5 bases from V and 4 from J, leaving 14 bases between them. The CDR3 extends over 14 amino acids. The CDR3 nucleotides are TGTGCCAGCAGTCCGGTGGGCTCAATCTATGGCTACACCTTC. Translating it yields CASSPVGSIYGYTF.

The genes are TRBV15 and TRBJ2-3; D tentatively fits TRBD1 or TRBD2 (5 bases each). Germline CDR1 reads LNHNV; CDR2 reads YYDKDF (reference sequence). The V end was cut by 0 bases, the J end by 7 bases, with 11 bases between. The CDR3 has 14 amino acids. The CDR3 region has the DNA TGTGCCACCAGCAGAGAAAAAGGGGAGAATACGCAGTATTTT. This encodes CATSREKGENTQYF. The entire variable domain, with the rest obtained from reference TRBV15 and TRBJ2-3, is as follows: DAMVIQNPRYQVTQFGKPVTLSCSQTLNHNVMYWYQQKSSQAPKLLFHYYDKDFNNEADTPDNFQSRRPNTSFCFLDIRSPGLGDTAMYLCATSREKGENTQYFGPGTRLTVL.

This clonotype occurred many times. DNA of the CDR3: TGTGCCAGCTCACCGACCTGGACAGGGGAGGATGGCTACACCTTC. Translating gives CASSPTWTGEDGYTF. The V call is TRBV18, the J call TRBJ1-2, with 9 positions matching TRBD1. The CDR3 has 15 amino acids. V lost 3 bases and J lost 6; bases outside the gene matches: 8. Germline values: CDR1 KGHSH, CDR2 LQKENI.

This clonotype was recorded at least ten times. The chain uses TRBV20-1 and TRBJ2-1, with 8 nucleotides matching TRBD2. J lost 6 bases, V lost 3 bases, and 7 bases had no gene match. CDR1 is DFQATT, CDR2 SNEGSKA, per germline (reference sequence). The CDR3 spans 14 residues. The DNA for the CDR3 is TGCAGTGCTAGTTTCGGGACTAGTTCCAATGAGCAGTTCTTC. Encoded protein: CSASFGTSSNEQFF.

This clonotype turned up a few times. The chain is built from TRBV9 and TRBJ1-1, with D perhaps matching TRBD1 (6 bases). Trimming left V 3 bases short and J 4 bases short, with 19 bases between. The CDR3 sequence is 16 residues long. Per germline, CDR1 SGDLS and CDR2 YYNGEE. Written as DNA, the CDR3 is TGTGCCAGCAGCGCCGGCGGGGGGGCGCATTTCACTGAAGCTTTCTTT. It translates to CASSAGGGAHFTEAFF.

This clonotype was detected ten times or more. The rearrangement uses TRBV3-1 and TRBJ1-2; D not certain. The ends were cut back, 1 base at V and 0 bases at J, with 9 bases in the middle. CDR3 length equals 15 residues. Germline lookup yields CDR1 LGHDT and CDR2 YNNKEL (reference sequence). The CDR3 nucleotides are TGTGCCAGCAGCCAAGTCCTGTCCGCTAACTATGGCTACACCTTC. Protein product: CASSQVLSANYGYTF.

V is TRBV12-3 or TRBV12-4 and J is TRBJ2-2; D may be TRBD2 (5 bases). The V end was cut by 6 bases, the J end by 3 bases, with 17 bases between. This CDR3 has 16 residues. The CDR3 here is CASSSQERRDTGELFF. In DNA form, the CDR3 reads TGTGCCAGCAGCTCCCAGGAGCGGCGTGACACCGGGGAGCTGTTTTTT.

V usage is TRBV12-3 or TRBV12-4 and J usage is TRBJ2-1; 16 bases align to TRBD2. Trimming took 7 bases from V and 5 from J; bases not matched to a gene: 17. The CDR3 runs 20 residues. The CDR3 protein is CASTDFGRGLAGGWNNEQFF. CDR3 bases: TGTGCCAGCACTGATTTCGGTCGGGGACTAGCGGGGGGGTGGAACAATGAGCAGTTCTTC.